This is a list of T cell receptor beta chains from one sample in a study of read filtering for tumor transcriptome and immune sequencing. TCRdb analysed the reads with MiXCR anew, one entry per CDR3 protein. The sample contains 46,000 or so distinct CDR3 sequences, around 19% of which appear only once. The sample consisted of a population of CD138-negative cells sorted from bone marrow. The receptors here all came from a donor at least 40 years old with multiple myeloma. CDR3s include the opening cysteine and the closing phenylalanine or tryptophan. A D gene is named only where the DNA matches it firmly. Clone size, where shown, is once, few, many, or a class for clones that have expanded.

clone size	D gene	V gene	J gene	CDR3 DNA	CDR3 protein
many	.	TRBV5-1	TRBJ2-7	TGCGCCAGCAAAGAAAGGTGGGGGGCCAACGAGCAGTACTTC	CASKERWGANEQYF
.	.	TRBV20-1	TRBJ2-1	TGCAGTGCGGCGCTCTCTGACTCAGGGCAGTTCTTC	CSAALSDSGQFF
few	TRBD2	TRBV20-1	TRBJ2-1	TGCAGTGCCGGGAGGGTCCACGCCTACAATGAGCAGTTCTTC	CSAGRVHAYNEQFF
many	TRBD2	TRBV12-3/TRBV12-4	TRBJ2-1	TGTGCCAGCAGTCCCGGAGCCGGGGTAGCGGGAACCAATGAGCAGTTCTTC	CASSPGAGVAGTNEQFF
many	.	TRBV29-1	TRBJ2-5	TGCAGCGTTAGGGGAGCCCCCGCCGAGACCCAGTACTTC	CSVRGAPAETQYF
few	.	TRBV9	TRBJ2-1	TGTGCCAGCAGCGGACTGGGACTCCCAACCTACAATGAGCAGTTCTTC	CASSGLGLPTYNEQFF
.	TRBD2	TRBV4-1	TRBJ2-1	TGCGCCAGCAGCCAAGTCCCGTTTACAACTAGCGGGAACAATGAGCAGCTCTTC	CASSQVPFTTSGNNEQLF
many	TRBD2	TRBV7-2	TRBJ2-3	TGTGCCAGCAGCCGCCCCCGGGGAGGGAGCGGGACTCTAGATACGCAGTATTTT	CASSRPRGGSGTLDTQYF
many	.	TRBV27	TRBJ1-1	TGTGCCACCACCGGCAGGTACACTGAAGCTTTCTTT	CATTGRYTEAFF
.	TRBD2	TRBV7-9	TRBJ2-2	TGTGCCAGCAGCTTGGGTCTAGCGGGGCACGCGAGCACCGGGGAGCTGTTTTTT	CASSLGLAGHASTGELFF